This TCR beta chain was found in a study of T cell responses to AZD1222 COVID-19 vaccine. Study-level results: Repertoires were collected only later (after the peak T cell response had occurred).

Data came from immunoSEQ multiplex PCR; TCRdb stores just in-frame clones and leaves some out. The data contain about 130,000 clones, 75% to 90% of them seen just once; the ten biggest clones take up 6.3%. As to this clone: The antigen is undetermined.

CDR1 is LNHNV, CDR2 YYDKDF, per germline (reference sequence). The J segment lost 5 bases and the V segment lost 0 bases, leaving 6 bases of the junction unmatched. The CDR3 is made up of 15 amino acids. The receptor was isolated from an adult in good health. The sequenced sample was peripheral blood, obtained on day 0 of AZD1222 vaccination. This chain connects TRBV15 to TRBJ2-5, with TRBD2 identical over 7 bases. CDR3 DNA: TGTGCCACCAGCAGAGAGCGGGGGTACGCGGAGACCCAGTACTTC. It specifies CATSRERGYAETQYF.